The clone carrying this T cell receptor beta chain was seen only a few times. Its target is not known. In germline, CDR1 is WNHNN, CDR2 SYGVQD (reference sequence). The V and J ends lost 6 bases and 0 bases respectively, with 12 bases between them. This CDR3 comprises 15 residues. This entry is derived from a study of cytomegalovirus exposure and HLA in healthy donors. Study-wide results and caveats: HLA restriction was apparent for most CMV-associated TCR beta chains in a later analysis. Across donors, sequencing depth was assumed by presence/absence analyses to be roughly uniform.

Donors were ostensibly healthy at sampling, although undocumented immune exposures were probable. PCR primers comprised 60 Vbeta and 13 Jbeta primers. Original processing methods: Among the unique TCR beta chains that a later analysis counted, about 81 million in all, 10 million to 14 million were shared. The table came from immunoSEQ multiplex PCR; TCRdb's copy has only in-frame clones and leaves some out. V and J calls plus clone size are reproduced from that table; the DNA served to infer D and trimming. The sample has 97,000 or so clones, 50% to 70% seen once. V and J are TRBV10-1 and TRBJ2-1, with no clear D. This clonotype originated in a human donor in good health. Sequencing input: PBMCs. The CDR3 sequence: CASSETRSSYNEQFF. For the CDR3, the DNA is TGCGCCAGCAGCGAGACGCGGAGCTCCTACAATGAGCAGTTCTTC.